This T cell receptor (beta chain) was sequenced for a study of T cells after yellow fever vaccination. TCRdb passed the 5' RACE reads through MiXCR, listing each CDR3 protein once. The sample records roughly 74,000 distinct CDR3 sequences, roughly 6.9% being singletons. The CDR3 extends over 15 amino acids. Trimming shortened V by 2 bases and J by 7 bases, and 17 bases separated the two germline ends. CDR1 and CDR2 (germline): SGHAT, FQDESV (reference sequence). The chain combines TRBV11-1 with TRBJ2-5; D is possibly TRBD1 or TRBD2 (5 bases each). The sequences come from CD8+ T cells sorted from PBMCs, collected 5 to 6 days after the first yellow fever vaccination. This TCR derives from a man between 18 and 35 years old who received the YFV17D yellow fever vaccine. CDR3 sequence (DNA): TGTGCCAGCAGCTTACGGGACGGACCCCTAAGGACCCAGTACTTC. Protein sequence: CASSLRDGPLRTQYF.